These T cell receptor beta chains were read from a single sample in a study of T cells in Graves' hyperthyroidism and ophthalmopathy. TCRdb re-called the multiplex PCR reads with MiXCR, one entry per CDR3 protein. Among about 250,000 distinct CDR3 sequences listed, approximately 25% were seen once. Sequencing input: blood. Receptor source: a woman in her forties with Graves' ophthalmopathy. Both conserved end residues are part of each CDR3. The D gene is left open where the match is weak. Rows may omit the clone size; those that give it use once, few, many or a size class.

abundance | j_gene | v_gene | d_gene | CDR3aa | CDR3nt
NA | TRBJ2-7 | TRBV6-1 | TRBD1 | CASSQTGSNSYEQYF | TGTGCCAGCAGCCAGACAGGGTCAAACTCCTACGAGCAGTACTTC
many | TRBJ1-1 | TRBV10-2 | TRBD1 | CASRAGGAGTEAFF | TGCGCCAGCAGGGCAGGGGGGGCAGGCACTGAAGCTTTCTTT
NA | TRBJ2-7 | TRBV2 | TRBD1 | CASTGQGGDEQYF | TGTGCCAGCACCGGACAGGGTGGCGACGAGCAGTACTTC
few | TRBJ2-7 | TRBV2 | NA | CASNLEVFSSYEQYF | TGTGCCAGCAACCTGGAAGTATTCAGCTCCTACGAGCAGTACTTC
NA | TRBJ2-7 | TRBV3-1 | NA | CASSQGVGVDYEQYF | TGTGCCAGCAGCCAAGGTGTAGGTGTAGACTACGAGCAGTACTTC
NA | TRBJ2-5 | TRBV20-1 | NA | CSARDFLDSQETQYF | TGCAGTGCTAGAGATTTCCTGGACAGTCAAGAGACCCAGTACTTC
many | TRBJ2-5 | TRBV20-1 | NA | CSASWKETQYF | TGCAGTGCTAGCTGGAAAGAGACCCAGTACTTC
NA | TRBJ2-5 | TRBV19 | TRBD1 | CASSIVGTGGETQYF | TGTGCCAGTAGTATAGTGGGGACAGGGGGTGAGACCCAGTACTTC
NA | TRBJ2-7 | TRBV7-2 | NA | CASSLPTGAEQYF | TGTGCCAGCAGCTTACCTACAGGAGCCGAGCAGTACTTC
many | TRBJ1-5 | TRBV2 | NA | CASSSGISNQPQHF | TGTGCCAGCAGTTCTGGGATTAGCAATCAGCCCCAGCATTTT
NA | TRBJ1-5 | TRBV28 | NA | CASSPRTALDQPQHF | TGTGCCAGCAGTCCCAGGACAGCTTTGGATCAGCCCCAGCATTTT
many | TRBJ2-2 | TRBV7-8 | TRBD1 | CASSPPRTGVNTGELFF | TGTGCCAGCAGCCCTCCTAGGACAGGGGTGAACACCGGGGAGCTGTTTTTT
few | TRBJ1-2 | TRBV20-1 | NA | CSAYASDHYGYTF | TGCAGTGCTTACGCTTCGGACCACTATGGCTACACCTTC
many | TRBJ2-2 | TRBV7-3 | TRBD2 | CASGSGRENTGELFF | TGTGCCAGCGGTAGCGGGAGGGAGAACACCGGGGAGCTGTTTTTT
many | TRBJ2-7 | TRBV9 | NA | CASSVAPSSYEQYF | TGTGCCAGCAGCGTAGCCCCTAGTTCCTACGAGCAGTACTTC
NA | TRBJ2-5 | TRBV7-8 | NA | CATQENQETLYF | TGTGCCACCCAGGAAAACCAAGAGACCCTGTACTTC
NA | TRBJ1-2 | TRBV6-2/TRBV6-3 | NA | CASRSDILYGYTF | TGTGCCAGCAGATCCGACATACTCTATGGCTACACCTTC
NA | TRBJ1-2 | TRBV15 | NA | CATSRDLRTERAYDF | TGTGCCACCAGCAGAGATCTTAGGACAGAACGAGCTTATGACTTC
many | TRBJ2-2 | TRBV7-6 | NA | CASSQGIAGGTGELFF | TGTGCCAGCAGCCAGGGGATAGCGGGCGGAACCGGGGAGCTGTTTTTT
many | TRBJ1-3 | TRBV29-1 | NA | CSSQEGNTIYF | TGCAGCTCCCAGGAAGGAAACACCATATATTTT
many | TRBJ2-7 | TRBV5-1 | TRBD2 | CASSSTTSNYEQYF | TGCGCCAGCAGCTCAACGACTAGCAACTACGAGCAGTACTTC
many | TRBJ1-3 | TRBV20-1 | TRBD1 | CSARDGTVSGNTIYF | TGCAGTGCTAGAGACGGGACAGTCTCTGGAAACACCATATATTTT
many | TRBJ2-2 | TRBV9 | TRBD2 | CASSASGSWTGELVF | TGTGCCAGCAGCGCTAGCGGGAGTTGGACCGGGGAGCTGGTTTTT
many | TRBJ1-5 | TRBV24-1 | NA | CATSDVVWGSNQPQHF | TGTGCCACCAGTGATGTTGTTTGGGGAAGCAATCAGCCCCAGCATTTT
many | TRBJ2-2 | TRBV27 | TRBD1 | CASSRTYRTGQATGELFF | TGTGCCAGCAGTCGCACCTATCGGACAGGGCAGGCCACCGGGGAGCTGTTTTTT
NA | TRBJ1-2 | TRBV29-1 | NA | CSVIQGGGYGYTF | TGCAGCGTTATACAGGGTGGTGGCTATGGCTACACCTTC
many | TRBJ2-7 | TRBV28 | TRBD2 | CASSSLAELESEQYF | TGTGCCAGCAGTTCGCTAGCGGAACTCGAGAGCGAGCAGTACTTC
NA | TRBJ1-1 | TRBV12-3/TRBV12-4 | NA | CASSLSLGGNTEAFF | TGTGCCAGCAGTTTATCCTTAGGGGGGAACACTGAAGCTTTCTTT
many | TRBJ2-5 | TRBV24-1 | NA | CATPSAGTRRVHEETQYF | TGTGCCACCCCATCAGCCGGCACTAGGCGGGTCCACGAAGAGACCCAGTACTTC